The clone carrying this T cell receptor beta chain ranks as medium-sized. The sample comes from a study of tumor-infiltrating lymphocytes in oesophageal squamous cell carcinoma. The germline V gene encodes CDR1 SGHVS and CDR2 FQNEAQ. The CDR3 is made up of 15 amino acids. V dropped 5 bases and J dropped 4; count of bases not matched to a gene: 8. Each CDR3 protein gets one entry after TCRdb re-called the PCR reads with MiXCR. The sample has roughly 17,000 distinct CDR3 sequences, roughly 50% seen once. Sequencing was performed on normal esophageal tissue next to the tumor. The chain couples TRBV7-8 to TRBJ1-5, with 7 bases lining up with TRBD1. This receptor was taken from a female donor with esophageal squamous cell carcinoma. Here the CDR3 reads CASSPLTGTNQPQHF. The CDR3 nucleotides are TGTGCCAGCAGCCCCTTGACAGGGACAAATCAGCCCCAGCATTTT.